The 30 T cell receptor beta chains below all came from one sample that was sequenced in a study of CD8+ T cells in alopecia areata. TCR sequencing used cDNA made by reverse transcription of extracted RNA. Clones were read by immunoSEQ multiplex PCR, and TCRdb kept only the in-frame ones, dropping some. Of approximately 140,000 clones listed, around 86% are singletons. The sequences come from CD8+ T cells sorted from blood, collected at week 0. These receptors were obtained from a human donor with alopecia areata.

This chain's CDR3 is CAWTPPSTSTDTQYF. In nucleotides, the CDR3 is TGTGCCTGGACACCCCCCAGTACTAGCACAGATACGCAGTATTTT. V usage is TRBV30 and J usage is TRBJ2-3, with D uncertain. V was cut by 4 bases and J by 0 bases, with 14 bases left in between. The CDR3 runs 15 residues. The germline V gene encodes CDR1 GTSNPN and CDR2 SVGIG (reference sequence).

The chain links TRBV30 to TRBJ2-7, with a possible D match to TRBD2 (5 bases). Trimming stripped 7 bases from V and 3 bases from J, with 13 bases between. Germline CDR1 is GTSNPN and CDR2 is SVGIG (reference sequence). The CDR3 has 12 residues. The CDR3 region is CASSRRGYEQYF. The DNA for the CDR3 is TGTGCCTCCTCTCGCCGGGGCTACGAGCAGTACTTC.

This sequence joins TRBV7-6 and TRBJ2-2; no clear D gene. The V end was cut by 2 bases, the J end by 1 base, with 8 bases between. The CDR3 is 15 amino acids. Germline CDR1 SGHVS, CDR2 FNYEAQ. The chain's CDR3 is CASSLTAGNTGELFF. CDR3 bases: TGTGCCAGCAGCTTAACGGCAGGGAACACCGGGGAGCTGTTTTTT.

The chain carries TRBV14 and TRBJ1-1; D remains unclear. V shed 1 base and J shed 5 bases, with 5 bases lying between them. Germline CDR1 SGHDN, CDR2 FVKESK. This CDR3 comprises 12 residues. CDR3 sequence: CASSQGGTEAFF. The CDR3 nucleotides read TGTGCCAGCAGCCAAGGGGGAACTGAAGCTTTCTTT.

The CDR3 bases are TGTGCCAGCAGTTACGGGACAGACTACGAGCAGTACTTC. It yields the protein CASSYGTDYEQYF. The chain carries TRBV6-5 and TRBJ2-7, with 7 bases lining up with TRBD1. Germline lookup yields CDR1 MNHEY and CDR2 SVGAGI. The CDR3 is 13 amino acids. Trimming removed 2 bases from V and 3 bases from J; junction bases left unmatched: 1.

The V call is TRBV27, the J call TRBJ2-2; 7 bases map to TRBD2. The CDR3 runs 17 residues. Germline lookup yields CDR1 MNHEY and CDR2 SMNVEV (reference sequence). Trimming cost V 5 bases and J 9 bases; bases outside gene matches: 18. The CDR3 is CASSLLAPAGKPRELFF. The CDR3 DNA reads as TGTGCCAGCAGTCTCCTTGCCCCAGCGGGAAAGCCTCGGGAGCTGTTTTTT.

The chain employs TRBV5-4 and TRBJ1-1; no definite D call. Germline V gene data show CDR1 as SGHNT and CDR2 as YYREEE (reference sequence). The ends were cut back, 1 base at V and 0 bases at J, with 4 bases in the middle. The CDR3 is 13 residues long. The CDR3 sequence is CASSLTVNTEAFF. The CDR3 nucleotides are TGTGCCAGCAGCTTGACAGTGAACACTGAAGCTTTCTTT. Looking up the rest from reference TRBV5-4 and TRBJ1-1 gives the full variable domain: ETGVTQSPTHLIKTRGQQVTLRCSSQSGHNTVSWYQQALGQGPQFIFQYYREEENGRGNFPPRFSGLQFPNYSSELNVNALELDDSALYLCASSLTVNTEAFFGQGTRLTVV.

Here the CDR3 DNA reads TGTGCCAGCAGTTCCCGGGCCTGGGACAATGAGCAGTTCTTC. Its translation is CASSSRAWDNEQFF. This rearrangement joins TRBV7-6 to TRBJ2-1; D not resolved. The CDR3 totals 14 residues. The germline V and J ends were trimmed by 6 bases and 5 bases, with 14 bases remaining between them. The germline gives CDR1 SGHVS, CDR2 FNYEAQ.

V is TRBV9 and J is TRBJ2-5; either TRBD1 or TRBD2 may fit D (5 bases each). In germline, CDR1 is SGDLS, CDR2 YYNGEE. V was cut by 3 bases and J by 2 bases, with 14 bases left in between. This CDR3 has 15 residues. The CDR3 region has the DNA TGTGCCAGCAGCGCCCGGGACCCCGGGCAAGAGACCCAGTACTTC. Protein: CASSARDPGQETQYF.

The V and J genes are TRBV2 and TRBJ1-5, with TRBD1 identical over 7 bases. J gave up 3 bases and V 6 bases, and 5 bases lay outside the gene matches. The CDR3 length is 14 residues. CDR1 is SNHLY, CDR2 FYNNEI, per germline. CDR3: CASSQEGANQPQHF. The CDR3, as DNA: TGTGCCAGCAGCCAAGAGGGGGCCAATCAGCCCCAGCATTTT.

The V gene is TRBV5-1, the J gene TRBJ2-6; D not certain. This CDR3 is 17 amino acids long. Trimming stripped 0 bases from V and 4 bases from J, with 14 bases between. Per the germline V gene, CDR1 is SGHRS and CDR2 is YFSETQ. DNA of the CDR3: TGCGCCAGCAGCTTGGGGACGGCCACTGGAGGGGCCAACGTCCTGACTTTC. It translates to CASSLGTATGGANVLTF.

The chain has TRBV18 and TRBJ1-1, with D unresolved. This CDR3 is 14 amino acids long. Germline lookup yields CDR1 KGHSH and CDR2 LQKENI. Trimming removed 0 bases from V and 10 bases from J, with 15 bases in between. DNA of the CDR3: TGTGCCAGCTCACCACCCAAAAAGTCTCTCGGAGCTTTCTTT. This encodes CASSPPKKSLGAFF. The variable domain in full, with the rest retrieved from reference TRBV18 and TRBJ1-1, is NAGVMQNPRHLVRRRGQEARLRCSPMKGHSHVYWYRQLPEEGLKFMVYLQKENIIDESGMPKERFSAEFPKEGPSILRIQQVVRGDSAAYFCASSPPKKSLGAFFGQGTRLTVV.

The chain joins TRBV27 to TRBJ1-4; D is perhaps TRBD1 (5 bases). V lost 2 bases and J lost 8, with 15 bases in between. CDR1 is MNHEY and CDR2 is SMNVEV in the germline V gene (reference sequence). The CDR3 is made up of 15 amino acids. The CDR3 nucleotides are TGTGCCAGCAGTTTAAGACCAGGGTCCTGGGAAAAACTGTTTTTT. It is translated as CASSLRPGSWEKLFF.

The V gene is TRBV5-4, the J gene TRBJ2-1; D possibly uses TRBD1 or TRBD2 (5 bases each). CDR3 length equals 14 residues. Germline CDR1 is SGHNT and CDR2 is YYREEE (reference sequence). V lost 0 bases and J lost 8, with 12 bases in between. The CDR3, as DNA: TGTGCCAGCAGCTTGGGAGGGGCTTTGGATGAGCAGTTCTTC. Translated, it gives CASSLGGALDEQFF.

The chain has TRBV13 and TRBJ2-7, with a tentative D call TRBD1 (6 bases). CDR3 length: 15 residues. Germline V gene lookup returns CDR1 PRHDT and CDR2 FYEKMQ (reference sequence). Trimming shortened V by 2 bases and J by 6 bases, and 17 bases separated the two germline ends. CDR3 sequence (DNA): TGTGCCAGCAGCTTACAGGGCAGGGGCCCCCTCGAGCAGTACTTC. It yields the protein CASSLQGRGPLEQYF. The full variable domain, completed using reference TRBV13 and TRBJ2-7, is AAGVIQSPRHLIKEKRETATLKCYPIPRHDTVYWYQQGPGQDPQFLISFYEKMQSDKGSIPDRFSAQQFSDYHSELNMSSLELGDSALYFCASSLQGRGPLEQYFGPGTRLTVT.

A remark on this clone: This sample includes further DNA sequences coding for the same CDR3. The chain combines TRBV27 with TRBJ2-1, with 11 bases that match TRBD1. The V segment lost 2 bases and the J segment 3 bases; nucleotides outside the gene matches: 0. This CDR3 spans 15 amino acids. Germline-derived CDR1 and CDR2 are MNHEY and SMNVEV (reference sequence). CDR3 region: CASSLGTGGYNEQFF. CDR3 nucleotides: TGTGCCAGCAGTTTAGGGACAGGGGGCTACAATGAGCAGTTCTTC.

This rearrangement joins TRBV27 to TRBJ1-1; D is unclear. There are 15 residues in the CDR3. V was pared by 0 bases and J by 1 base, with 9 bases between. Germline V lookup: CDR1 MNHEY, CDR2 SMNVEV (reference sequence). The CDR3 region has the DNA TGTGCCAGCAGTTTATCGGCGGCACGGAACACTGAAGCTTTCTTT. Protein: CASSLSAARNTEAFF.

The V and J genes are TRBV7-9 and TRBJ1-1; 7 positions match TRBD1. The junction had 9 bases not matched to a gene; V was cut back by 4 bases and J by 1 base. CDR3 size: 16 residues. The V gene's germline CDR1 is SEHNR and CDR2 FQNEAQ (reference sequence). For the CDR3, the DNA is TGTGCCAGCAGCTATGGGCAGGGACAGTGGAACACTGAAGCTTTCTTT. Residues: CASSYGQGQWNTEAFF.

The chain is built from TRBV11-2 and TRBJ2-7, with 7 bases that match TRBD2. The CDR3 is 16 residues long. Germline-derived CDR1 and CDR2 are SGHAT and FQNNGV. V lost 1 base to trimming and J lost 7 bases; unmatched junction nucleotides: 13. CDR3 protein: CASSLVGTTPRGEQYF. CDR3 bases: TGTGCCAGCAGCTTAGTGGGGACTACCCCTAGGGGAGAGCAGTACTTC. Full variable domain (rest looked up from reference TRBV11-2 and TRBJ2-7): EAGVAQSPRYKIIEKRQSVAFWCNPISGHATLYWYQQILGQGPKLLIQFQNNGVVDDSQLPKDRFSAERLKGVDSTLKIQPAKLEDSAVYLCASSLVGTTPRGEQYFGPGTRLTVT.

With regard to this clone: The junction differs from germline at one of its ends, possibly a read error. The CDR3 nucleotides are TGTGCCAGCAACGTAGAAATTACCGGGGAGCTGTTTTTT. Translating gives CASNVEITGELFF. The V call is TRBV9, the J call TRBJ2-2; no clear D. The length of the CDR3 is 13 residues. The V gene's germline CDR1 is SGDLS and CDR2 YYNGEE.

This clone was observed a few times. The V gene is TRBV30, the J gene TRBJ2-1, with TRBD2 as a possible D gene (7 bases). Germline CDR1 GTSNPN, CDR2 SVGIG (reference sequence). Trimming left V 4 bases short and J 0 bases short, with 16 bases between. This CDR3 has 16 residues. CDR3 region: CAWTGGYFSSYNEQFF. In nucleotides, the CDR3 is TGTGCCTGGACGGGGGGCTACTTCAGCTCCTACAATGAGCAGTTCTTC.

Details on this clone: A junction boundary mismatches the germline segment, possibly from a read error. V is TRBV7-7 and J is TRBJ2-2; 8 bases are shared with TRBD1. The CDR3 length is 17 residues. The germline V gene has CDR1 SSHAT and CDR2 FNYEAQ (reference sequence). The DNA for the CDR3 is TGTGCTAGCAGTCCCACCCTCAGGGGGCTGGACACCGGGGAGCTGTTTTTT. Amino acid sequence: CASSPTLRGLDTGELFF.

The chain joins TRBV6-5 to TRBJ1-1, with D perhaps matching TRBD1 (5 bases). The V end was cut by 0 bases, the J end by 4 bases, with 6 bases between. Looked up from germline, CDR1 is MNHEY and CDR2 is SVGAGI. This CDR3 region has 13 residues. The CDR3 sequence is CASSYSGATEAFF. CDR3 nucleotide sequence: TGTGCCAGCAGTTACTCTGGGGCCACTGAAGCTTTCTTT.

The V and J genes are TRBV6-5 and TRBJ1-2; no reliable D call. CDR3 length equals 13 residues. V gave up 0 bases and J gave up 5 bases, with 7 bases separating them. CDR1 and CDR2 (germline): MNHEY, SVGAGI. In nucleotides, the CDR3 is TGTGCCAGCAGTTACTCTGGGGATTATGGCTACACCTTC. Residues: CASSYSGDYGYTF.

V gene TRBV12-2 combines with J gene TRBJ2-1; the table names TRBD2, a call not compared with the DNA. TRBV12-2 is recorded as a pseudogene. CDR3 length: 17 amino acids. The CDR3 region is CASRLPTSGGVYNEQFF. The DNA for the CDR3 is TGTGCAAGTCGCTTACCGACTAGCGGGGGGGTCTACAATGAGCAGTTCTTC.

This chain joins TRBV29-1 and TRBJ2-3; tentatively, D is TRBD1 (6 bases). This CDR3 is 11 amino acids long. In germline, CDR1 is SQVTM, CDR2 ANQGSEA. Trimming removed 7 bases from V and 2 bases from J, with 7 bases in between. The CDR3 DNA sequence: TGCAGCGCAGGGGACACAGATACGCAGTATTTT. Protein product: CSAGDTDTQYF.

This chain connects TRBV10-2 to TRBJ1-3; D gene unclear. CDR3 length: 12 residues. Germline V gene data show CDR1 as WSHSY and CDR2 as SAAADI. The V end lost 2 bases, the J end lost 4 bases, and 3 bases lay between the germline ends. The CDR3, as DNA: TGCGCCAGCAGTGAGCAGGGAAACACCATATATTTT. Residues: CASSEQGNTIYF.

The chain is built from TRBV5-6 and TRBJ2-7; D may be TRBD2 (6 bases). Germline assignment: CDR1 SGHDT and CDR2 YYEEEE. The CDR3 contains 13 residues. Between the trimmed V and J ends, which lost 4 bases and 7 bases, there was a span of 15 bases. This CDR3 reads CASSMTGLSEQYF. The CDR3, as DNA: TGTGCCAGCAGCATGACGGGACTCTCAGAGCAGTACTTC.

The chain carries TRBV27 and TRBJ2-1; 7 bases are a match to TRBD2. Losses at the gene ends were 3 bases for V and 7 bases for J; bases not matched to a gene: 12. The CDR3 consists of 16 residues. Germline-derived CDR1 and CDR2 are MNHEY and SMNVEV (reference sequence). The CDR3 DNA reads TGTGCCAGCAGTTTTATCGCGGGAGTATTAGAAAATGAGCAGTTCTTC. It is translated as CASSFIAGVLENEQFF.

The chain carries TRBV5-4 and TRBJ1-2; weak D call: TRBD1 (6 bases). This CDR3 spans 15 amino acids. V was pared by 4 bases and J by 3 bases, with 16 bases between. The V gene's germline CDR1 is SGHNT and CDR2 YYREEE (reference sequence). The CDR3 is CASSPDRTPYYGYTF. The CDR3 bases are TGTGCCAGCAGCCCAGACAGGACTCCCTACTATGGCTACACCTTC.